These T cell receptor beta chains were read from a single sample in a study of control samples from healthy donors and cancer patients. Sequencing used immunoSEQ multiplex PCR; TCRdb keeps in-frame clones, though not all of them. The sample yields 150,000 to 200,000 clones, 85% to 90% seen once. Material: blood. Receptor source: a woman in her twenties or thirties in good health. Both conserved end residues are part of each CDR3. D genes are given only for firm matches.

j_gene: TRBJ2-2; v_gene: TRBV7-2; d_gene: NA; CDR3aa: CASSLAAANTGELFF
j_gene: TRBJ2-1; v_gene: TRBV9; d_gene: NA; CDR3aa: CASSSGDYSSGEQFF
j_gene: TRBJ1-1; v_gene: TRBV9; d_gene: NA; CDR3aa: CASSVDMNTEAFF
j_gene: TRBJ2-5; v_gene: TRBV23-1; d_gene: TRBD2; CDR3aa: CASSQPSRTSGKQETQYF
j_gene: TRBJ1-2; v_gene: TRBV6-4; d_gene: TRBD1; CDR3aa: CATPSGDREREGYTF
j_gene: TRBJ2-1; v_gene: TRBV27; d_gene: NA; CDR3aa: CASSLGDLLGSSNEQFF
j_gene: TRBJ1-2; v_gene: TRBV4-1; d_gene: NA; CDR3aa: CASSQDGYYGYTF
j_gene: TRBJ2-3; v_gene: TRBV6-5; d_gene: NA; CDR3aa: CASRRTASTDTQYF
j_gene: TRBJ2-1; v_gene: TRBV4-2; d_gene: NA; CDR3aa: CASSKNRAGRNEQFF
j_gene: TRBJ2-5; v_gene: TRBV20-1; d_gene: TRBD2; CDR3aa: CSGRTSETQYF
j_gene: TRBJ2-3; v_gene: TRBV27; d_gene: NA; CDR3aa: CASSLFYRTTDTQYF
j_gene: TRBJ2-7; v_gene: TRBV11-2; d_gene: TRBD2; CDR3aa: CASSTLLAGGPHEQYF
j_gene: TRBJ1-5; v_gene: TRBV3-1/TRBV3-2; d_gene: TRBD1; CDR3aa: CASSRGTGAQPQHF
j_gene: TRBJ2-1; v_gene: TRBV12-3/TRBV12-4; d_gene: NA; CDR3aa: CASSFAGSSEQFF
j_gene: TRBJ1-2; v_gene: TRBV13; d_gene: TRBD1; CDR3aa: CASSGLGGGYTF
j_gene: TRBJ1-5; v_gene: TRBV28; d_gene: NA; CDR3aa: CASSLGGAVVLQPQHF
j_gene: TRBJ1-5; v_gene: TRBV7-2; d_gene: NA; CDR3aa: CASSLSRTGWIQPQHF
j_gene: TRBJ2-5; v_gene: TRBV11-3; d_gene: TRBD2; CDR3aa: CASSSPLAGASRETQYF
j_gene: TRBJ2-1; v_gene: TRBV5-5; d_gene: NA; CDR3aa: CASSLMLRGAIF
j_gene: TRBJ2-2; v_gene: TRBV9; d_gene: NA; CDR3aa: CASSAAGHTNTGELFF
j_gene: TRBJ1-1; v_gene: TRBV19; d_gene: NA; CDR3aa: CASKASRVVTEAFF
j_gene: TRBJ1-1; v_gene: TRBV5-6; d_gene: NA; CDR3aa: CASSRIRVNTEAFF
j_gene: TRBJ1-6; v_gene: TRBV18; d_gene: TRBD1; CDR3aa: CASSPGTGNLGSPLHF
j_gene: TRBJ2-2; v_gene: TRBV6-4; d_gene: NA; CDR3aa: CASSPVGRTYTGELFF
j_gene: TRBJ2-5; v_gene: TRBV3-1/TRBV3-2; d_gene: TRBD1; CDR3aa: CASSRDRGVRETQYF
j_gene: TRBJ2-2; v_gene: TRBV28; d_gene: NA; CDR3aa: CASSFWKSTGELFF
j_gene: TRBJ1-2; v_gene: TRBV7-9; d_gene: NA; CDR3aa: CASSFGEVSDGYTF
j_gene: TRBJ1-1; v_gene: TRBV6-5; d_gene: NA; CDR3aa: CASSYSPQLNTEAFF
j_gene: TRBJ1-2; v_gene: TRBV30; d_gene: NA; CDR3aa: CAWGRDPGYGYTF
j_gene: TRBJ2-5; v_gene: TRBV5-4; d_gene: TRBD2; CDR3aa: CASSLGLAGGRETQYF
j_gene: TRBJ2-1; v_gene: TRBV7-9; d_gene: TRBD1; CDR3aa: CASSEAGTGIHEQFF
j_gene: TRBJ1-2; v_gene: TRBV9; d_gene: TRBD1; CDR3aa: CASSQFDRVYGYTF
j_gene: TRBJ2-5; v_gene: TRBV5-1; d_gene: TRBD2; CDR3aa: CASSLGLAWETQYF
j_gene: TRBJ1-2; v_gene: TRBV29-1; d_gene: NA; CDR3aa: CSVAQGDYGYTF
j_gene: TRBJ2-7; v_gene: TRBV11-2; d_gene: NA; CDR3aa: CASSPRGGNPYEQYF
j_gene: TRBJ1-2; v_gene: TRBV5-1; d_gene: TRBD1; CDR3aa: CASSLTGAGYGYTF
j_gene: TRBJ1-5; v_gene: TRBV5-6; d_gene: TRBD1; CDR3aa: CASSLRGRSNQPQHF
j_gene: TRBJ2-3; v_gene: TRBV18; d_gene: TRBD2; CDR3aa: CASSPPPDPSGTSGRNTQYF